The clone carrying this T cell receptor beta chain was picked up a small number of times. As yet, its antigen is unknown. Sequenced material consisted of expressed TCRB transcripts (all of the isolated RNA was reverse transcribed). Generated by immunoSEQ multiplex PCR, the TCRdb table keeps only in-frame clones and is missing some. The sample holds around 600,000 clones, 9.5% to 15% seen once. CDR3 length equals 14 residues. Deletions cut 2 bases from V and 10 bases from J, with 12 bases between. Germline V CDR1 and CDR2: MDHEN, SYDVKM. This specimen comes from a study of beta chain features in type 1 diabetes. Study-wide results and limits: Moderately but significantly shorter TCRB CDR3s were found in Type 1 diabetes patients in all four CD4+ subsets.

This receptor was taken from a man in his thirties or forties with type 1 diabetes. The chain couples TRBV28 to TRBJ1-6; unclear D gene. Sequenced: naive CD4+ T cells from blood. CDR3 protein: CASSLTGLWSPLHF. The DNA of the CDR3 is TGTGCCAGCAGTTTAACGGGTCTGTGGTCACCCCTCCACTTT.